Following are 7 T cell receptor beta chains from one sample sequenced in a study of blood T cell repertoires in COVID-19. Method: immunoSEQ multiplex PCR; TCRdb's copy keeps in-frame clones and lacks some. Of about 170,000 clones listed, roughly 83% are singletons. Source material: peripheral blood. These receptor sequences come from an elderly woman with active or convalescent COVID-19.

The chain links TRBV19 to TRBJ1-6; 7 positions match TRBD1. The CDR3 length is 13 residues. Germline trimming cut 6 bases from V and 10 bases from J; bases unmatched to any gene: 6. Germline-derived CDR1 and CDR2 are LNHDA and SQIVND (reference sequence). This chain's CDR3 is CASRTGSLSPLHF. Written as DNA, the CDR3 is TGTGCCAGTAGGACAGGGTCATTGTCACCCCTCCACTTT.

The chain couples TRBV18 to TRBJ1-6, with no clear D. Germline V gene data show CDR1 as KGHSH and CDR2 as LQKENI. V dropped 2 bases and J dropped 0 bases, with 14 bases sitting between them. The CDR3 spans 18 residues. The CDR3 region is CASSPYTPTLSYNSPLHF. The CDR3 nucleotides read TGTGCCAGCTCACCATATACACCGACTCTCTCCTATAATTCACCCCTCCACTTT.

This clone was picked up one time. The J gene is TRBJ1-6, the V gene TRBV4-3; perhaps TRBD1 as D (5 bases). The CDR3 has 14 residues. Per germline, CDR1 LGHNA and CDR2 YSLEER. The V end was cut by 0 bases, the J end by 6 bases, with 6 bases between. The CDR3 region is CASSQEGGNSPLHF. CDR3 bases: TGCGCCAGCAGCCAAGAGGGGGGTAATTCACCCCTCCACTTT.

This clone was counted a single time. V is TRBV30 and J is TRBJ1-1; possibly TRBD1 for D (5 bases). V was trimmed by 4 bases and J by 8 bases, leaving 11 bases between them. The CDR3 spans 11 residues. Germline lookup yields CDR1 GTSNPN and CDR2 SVGIG (reference sequence). This chain's CDR3 is CAWNRQREAFF. CDR3 nucleotides: TGTGCCTGGAACCGACAGAGAGAAGCTTTCTTT. Filled out from reference TRBV30 and TRBJ1-1, the complete variable domain reads SQTIHQWPATLVQPVGSPLSLECTVEGTSNPNLYWYRQAAGRGLQLLFYSVGIGQISSEVPQNLSASRPQDRQFILSSKKLLLSDSGFYLCAWNRQREAFFGQGTRLTVV.

The count of this clone is one. This chain links TRBV6-2 or TRBV6-3 with TRBJ1-4; D uncertain. This CDR3 is built from 14 residues. Germline V gives CDR1 MNHEY, CDR2 SVGEGT. Between the trimmed V and J ends, which lost 0 bases and 4 bases, there was a span of 6 bases. CDR3 sequence: CASSYSIYNEKLFF. The CDR3, as DNA: TGTGCCAGCAGTTACTCGATCTATAATGAAAAACTGTTTTTT.

CDR3 nucleotides: TGTGCCAGCAAACGGGCGGAGGGCACCGGGGAGCTGTTTTTT. It encodes CASKRAEGTGELFF. V gene TRBV4-2 combines with J gene TRBJ2-2, with a tentative D call TRBD2 (6 bases). In germline, CDR1 is LGHNA, CDR2 YNFKEQ. This CDR3 is built from 14 residues. V was cut by 7 bases and J by 4 bases, with 13 bases left in between.

The rearrangement joins TRBV6-1 to TRBJ1-2; no clear D gene. The CDR3 covers 16 residues. V was trimmed by 4 bases and J by 3 bases, leaving 18 bases between them. Germline loops: CDR1 MNHNS, CDR2 SASEGT. The CDR3 nucleotides are TGTGCCAGCAGTGGCAGGACGGGAAACTCTTACTATGGCTACACCTTC. This gives the protein CASSGRTGNSYYGYTF.